Presented here are 28 T cell receptor beta chains from one specimen sequenced in a study of Ad26.COV2.S vaccination and SARS-CoV-2 variants. Stated treatment: roughly 19 received Ad26.COV2.S at low or high dose, single or two shots; several received placebo; per-sample allocation not given. Day 63 following the first vaccine or placebo injection was when the samples were taken. Measured with immunoSEQ multiplex PCR; TCRdb has only the in-frame clones, and not every one. The data contain about 480,000 clones, roughly 85% of them seen just once; the ten biggest clones take up 9.5% to 15%. The sample in question was peripheral blood, obtained in a trial of Ad26.COV2.S vaccine versus placebo. All receptors derive from a person between 18 and 65 years old who received the Ad26.COV2.S COVID-19 vaccine or a placebo.

Concerning this clone: Other DNA sequences within the sample encode an identical CDR3. The V and J genes are TRBV30 and TRBJ2-5; TRBD2 aligns across 8 bases. CDR1 and CDR2 (germline): GTSNPN, SVGIG (reference sequence). The CDR3 spans 14 residues. V was pared by 0 bases and J by 2 bases, with 2 bases of the junction left unmatched. The CDR3 sequence: CAWSVLAGQETQYF. The CDR3, as DNA: TGTGCCTGGAGTGTCTTAGCGGGACAAGAGACCCAGTACTTC. Variable domain in full (rest from reference TRBV30 and TRBJ2-5): SQTIHQWPATLVQPVGSPLSLECTVEGTSNPNLYWYRQAAGRGLQLLFYSVGIGQISSEVPQNLSASRPQDRQFILSSKKLLLSDSGFYLCAWSVLAGQETQYFGPGTRLLVL.

This clone has only one observation. This rearrangement joins TRBV28 to TRBJ1-2; D might be TRBD1 (5 bases). Deletions cut 3 bases from V and 2 bases from J, with 16 bases between. Germline CDR1 MDHEN, CDR2 SYDVKM. This CDR3 region has 16 residues. CDR3 nucleotides: TGTGCCAGCAGTTTTGGGTGGGGCAGACTGAACTATGGCTACACCTTC. Its translation: CASSFGWGRLNYGYTF.

The V call is TRBV28, the J call TRBJ2-1, with TRBD2 as a possible D gene (6 bases). The CDR3 has 14 residues. Trimming took 2 bases from V and 6 from J, leaving 11 bases between them. Germline lookup yields CDR1 MDHEN and CDR2 SYDVKM. CDR3 DNA: TGTGCCAGCAGTTTAAAGGAGCGGGTCAATGAGCAGTTCTTC. Translating it yields CASSLKERVNEQFF.

J is TRBJ2-7 and V is TRBV5-1; TRBD2 matches at 14 bases. The CDR3 has 15 amino acids. After removal of 4 bases from V and 5 bases from J, the junction contained 5 bases not matched to a gene. CDR1 and CDR2 from the germline V gene are SGHRS and YFSETQ. The CDR3 bases are TGCGCCAGCAGCGGGGGACTAGCGGGAGACGACGAGCAGTACTTC. This gives the protein CASSGGLAGDDEQYF.

V gene TRBV6-2 or TRBV6-3 combines with J gene TRBJ1-6; 9 bases map to TRBD1. In germline, CDR1 is MNHEY, CDR2 SVGEGT. V shed 2 bases and J 6 bases; nucleotides not matched to a gene: 5. The CDR3 covers 16 residues. CDR3 sequence reads: CASSYPTGGSNSPLHF. The CDR3 region has the DNA TGTGCCAGCAGTTACCCGACAGGGGGAAGTAATTCACCCCTCCACTTT.

The chain is built from TRBV28 and TRBJ2-2; D is ambiguous. Looked up from germline, CDR1 is MDHEN and CDR2 is SYDVKM. This CDR3 contains 12 residues. Trimming took off 7 bases at V and 1 base at J, with 4 bases between the two ends. CDR3 DNA: TGTGCCAGCACAGGGAACACCGGGGAGCTGTTTTTT. As protein: CASTGNTGELFF.

V usage is TRBV21-1 and J usage is TRBJ2-5. TRBV21-1 is reported as a pseudogene. The CDR3 has 16 residues. The CDR3 protein is CASSKGVRKNVETQYF. DNA for the CDR3: TGTGCCAGCAGCAAAGGGGTAAGGAAGAATGTAGAGACCCAGTACTTC.

The chain employs TRBV7-2 and TRBJ2-1; the match to TRBD1 covers 7 bases. The CDR3 has 16 residues. Germline V gene lookup returns CDR1 SGHTA and CDR2 FQGNSA. The V and J ends lost 1 base and 4 bases, in that order; junction bases with no gene match: 7. The CDR3 loop reads CASSLGWTGPYNEQFF. The CDR3 DNA reads as TGTGCCAGCAGCTTAGGGTGGACAGGCCCTTACAATGAGCAGTTCTTC.

The chain recombines TRBV19 with TRBJ1-3; 7 nucleotides agree with TRBD1. CDR3 length: 19 residues. Germline assignment: CDR1 LNHDA and CDR2 SQIVND (reference sequence). After removal of 5 bases from V and 3 bases from J, the junction contained 19 bases not matched to a gene. The CDR3 DNA sequence: TGTGCCAGTAGTCCACTACCCTCCGGGACAGCATCGATTGGAAACACCATATATTTT. This translates into CASSPLPSGTASIGNTIYF.

The chain has TRBV25-1 and TRBJ2-7, with 7 bases matching TRBD1. Germline values: CDR1 MGHDK, CDR2 SYGVNS. The CDR3 spans 13 residues. The V and J ends lost 3 bases and 2 bases, in that order; junction bases with no gene match: 1. CDR3: CASSDQGAYEQYF. As DNA, the CDR3 is TGTGCCAGCAGTGATCAGGGGGCCTACGAGCAGTACTTC.

Points on this clone: Within the sample, other DNA sequences also encode this same CDR3. This rearrangement joins TRBV29-1 to TRBJ1-5; D remains ambiguous. The V end was cut by 4 bases, the J end by 1 base, with 5 bases between. This CDR3 is 12 amino acids long. CDR1 and CDR2 (germline): SQVTM, ANQGSEA. The CDR3 loop is CSVGGSNQPQHF. CDR3 nucleotides: TGCAGCGTTGGTGGCAGCAATCAGCCCCAGCATTTT.

The rearrangement joins TRBV6-1 to TRBJ1-4; D call uncertain. Trimming removed 2 bases at V and 8 bases at J, with 6 bases between. The CDR3 length is 12 residues. Germline lookup yields CDR1 MNHNS and CDR2 SASEGT. CDR3 residues: CASSEIREKLFF. The CDR3 nucleotides read TGTGCCAGCAGTGAAATACGGGAAAAACTGTTTTTT.

V and J are TRBV30 and TRBJ1-1; D gene ambiguous. Germline V gene lookup returns CDR1 GTSNPN and CDR2 SVGIG (reference sequence). This CDR3 is 11 amino acids long. Trimming shortened V by 1 base and J by 3 bases, and 3 bases separated the two germline ends. CDR3 sequence reads: CAWSADTEAFF. The CDR3 bases are TGTGCCTGGAGTGCCGACACTGAAGCTTTCTTT. Filled out from reference TRBV30 and TRBJ1-1, the complete variable domain reads SQTIHQWPATLVQPVGSPLSLECTVEGTSNPNLYWYRQAAGRGLQLLFYSVGIGQISSEVPQNLSASRPQDRQFILSSKKLLLSDSGFYLCAWSADTEAFFGQGTRLTVV.

The chain combines TRBV7-2 with TRBJ1-1, with TRBD1 identical over 9 bases. The CDR3 sequence is 15 residues long. The V gene's germline CDR1 is SGHTA and CDR2 FQGNSA. Trimming removed 5 bases from V and 3 bases from J; junction bases left unmatched: 7. The CDR3: CASSPDWTGDTEAFF. DNA of the CDR3: TGTGCCAGCAGCCCCGATTGGACAGGGGACACTGAAGCTTTCTTT.

Written as DNA, the CDR3 is TGTGCCAGCAGCCAAGTTCCTAGCAACAGCGAGCAGTACTTC. Its translation: CASSQVPSNSEQYF. The chain couples TRBV3-1 (or the pseudogene TRBV3-2) to TRBJ2-7, with a possible D match to TRBD2 (5 bases). This CDR3 is 14 amino acids long. The germline CDR1 and CDR2 sequences are LGHDT and YNNKEL (reference sequence). V was cut by 1 base and J by 6 bases, with 13 bases left in between.

This chain uses TRBV9 with TRBJ2-1; D remains unclear. The CDR3 consists of 13 residues. V shed 0 bases and J shed 6 bases, with 7 bases lying between them. Per germline, CDR1 SGDLS and CDR2 YYNGEE. CDR3 loop: CASSVGSLNEQFF. The CDR3 DNA is TGTGCCAGCAGCGTAGGATCCCTCAATGAGCAGTTCTTC.

This clone was recorded a few times. This sample also contains other DNA sequences that code for the same CDR3. The chain employs TRBV12-3 or TRBV12-4 and TRBJ1-5; D is undetermined. Trimming cost V 1 base and J 0 bases, with 1 base left between them. This CDR3 is 13 amino acids long. CDR3 nucleotides: TGTGCCAGCAGTTTAGGTAGCAATCAGCCCCAGCATTTT. This translates into CASSLGSNQPQHF.

This clone came up once. V and J are TRBV15 and TRBJ2-1; perhaps TRBD2 as D (6 bases). Germline assignment: CDR1 LNHNV and CDR2 YYDKDF (reference sequence). The CDR3 is 15 amino acids. Trimming cost V 5 bases and J 6 bases, with 17 bases left between them. In DNA, the CDR3 is TGTGCCACCAGCCCCCCTGGCGGGATCTTCAATGAGCAGTTCTTC. This translates into CATSPPGGIFNEQFF.

The chain is built from TRBV24-1 and TRBJ2-1; D remains ambiguous. The ends were cut back, 6 bases at V and 4 bases at J, with 6 bases in the middle. The CDR3 is 12 amino acids. Per germline, CDR1 KGHDR and CDR2 SFDVKD. The CDR3 DNA reads as TGTGCCACCAGTACTCGTTACAATGAGCAGTTCTTC. Residues: CATSTRYNEQFF.

The chain employs TRBV28 and TRBJ2-1; D call uncertain. With 5 bases removed from V and 0 bases from J, the gap between germline ends came to 11 bases. CDR1 MDHEN and CDR2 SYDVKM come from the germline V gene. The CDR3 spans 15 residues. The CDR3 DNA reads TGTGCCAGCAGTCCAGAGCCCAGCTCCTACAATGAGCAGTTCTTC. Translation gives CASSPEPSSYNEQFF.

This clone appeared a few times. This chain links TRBV7-3 with TRBJ2-1; 7 nucleotides agree with TRBD2. Germline assignment: CDR1 SGHTA and CDR2 FQGTGA. The CDR3 consists of 17 residues. After removal of 2 bases from V and 3 bases from J, the junction contained 10 bases not matched to a gene. CDR3 DNA: TGTGCCAGCAGCTTAGACGGGGGAGGGAATATCTACAATGAGCAGTTCTTC. It specifies CASSLDGGGNIYNEQFF.

The rearrangement uses TRBV4-3 and TRBJ2-5; the D gene is possibly TRBD2 (6 bases). The CDR3 has 15 residues. With 1 base removed from V and 4 bases from J, the gap between germline ends came to 13 bases. CDR1 LGHNA and CDR2 YSLEER come from the germline V gene. CDR3 residues: CASSQVSGPLETQYF. CDR3 sequence (DNA): TGCGCCAGCAGCCAAGTTAGCGGACCTTTAGAGACCCAGTACTTC.

The chain carries TRBV2 and TRBJ1-2; perhaps TRBD1 as D (5 bases). V was clipped by 8 bases and J by 3 bases, with 7 bases between them. Germline V lookup: CDR1 SNHLY, CDR2 FYNNEI. The length of the CDR3 is 11 residues. The chain's CDR3 is CASLRDYGYTF. In DNA form, the CDR3 reads TGTGCCAGCCTCAGGGACTATGGCTACACCTTC.

Only one count was recorded for this clone. CDR3 region: CASSISETQYF. CDR3 nucleotides: TGTGCCAGCAGTATCTCAGAGACCCAGTACTTC. The V and J genes are TRBV28 and TRBJ2-5; no clear D gene. The V end was cut by 5 bases, the J end by 4 bases, with 5 bases between. Looked up from germline, CDR1 is MDHEN and CDR2 is SYDVKM. This CDR3 contains 11 residues.

The gene calls are TRBV9 and TRBJ2-1, with no clear D. Germline CDR1 SGDLS, CDR2 YYNGEE. V shed 1 base and J shed 9 bases, with 14 bases lying between them. This CDR3 spans 14 amino acids. CDR3 DNA: TGTGCCAGCAGCGTAAACCTGGTTATGGTTGAGCAGTTCTTC. Translation gives CASSVNLVMVEQFF.

The chain links TRBV4-2 to TRBJ2-1, with 13 bases identical to TRBD2. This CDR3 region has 15 residues. CDR1 and CDR2 from the germline V gene are LGHNA and YNFKEQ. Trimming cost V 3 bases and J 5 bases; bases outside gene matches: 1. CDR3 amino acids: CASSQGLAGNNEQFF. The CDR3 DNA reads TGTGCCAGCAGCCAGGGACTAGCGGGAAACAATGAGCAGTTCTTC.

This rearrangement joins TRBV5-6 to TRBJ1-1; D unclear. V was cut by 0 bases and J by 1 base, with 4 bases left in between. Per the germline V gene, CDR1 is SGHDT and CDR2 is YYEEEE. The CDR3 loop spans 13 amino acids. The CDR3 is CASSLGWNTEAFF. CDR3 DNA: TGTGCCAGCAGCTTGGGCTGGAACACTGAAGCTTTCTTT.

The rearrangement uses TRBV3-1 (or the pseudogene TRBV3-2) and TRBJ1-3; no clear D. The CDR3 sequence is 14 residues long. Germline V gene lookup returns CDR1 LGHDT and CDR2 YNNKEL (reference sequence). Between the trimmed V and J ends, which lost 0 bases and 11 bases, there was a span of 14 bases. The CDR3 loop reads CASSQDALLIPIYF. As DNA, the CDR3 is TGTGCCAGCAGCCAAGATGCCCTGCTCATCCCCATATATTTT.